These 30 T cell receptor beta chains were all obtained from the same sample, sequenced in a study of T-cell reconstitution after alpha-beta-depleted transplantation in children. TCRbeta library preparation incorporated unique molecular identifiers. TCRdb ran MiXCR on the PCR reads and lists one entry per CDR3 protein. The profile covers fewer than 700,000 distinct CDR3 sequences, with 10% to 15% appearing a single time and roughly 2.3% taken by the ten largest. The specimen was PBMCs, mostly from graft donor cells, collected 360 days after TCRalphabeta/CD19-depleted stem cell transplant. These receptors all come from a male patient younger than 18 who had a stem cell transplant for acute myeloid leukemia, so the T cells may come from the graft donor.

This clonotype has only a few counts. V and J are TRBV9 and TRBJ2-7, with 9 positions matching TRBD2. The germline V gene has CDR1 SGDLS and CDR2 YYNGEE. CDR3 size: 15 residues. V lost 0 bases to trimming and J lost 1 base; unmatched junction nucleotides: 2. This CDR3 is CASSVGLAASYEQYF. CDR3 coding DNA: TGTGCCAGCAGCGTAGGACTAGCGGCATCCTACGAGCAGTACTTC.

This clonotype occurred a few times. The gene calls are TRBV29-1 and TRBJ2-5, with 8 positions matching TRBD1. The germline gives CDR1 SQVTM, CDR2 ANQGSEA. This CDR3 is built from 12 residues. J was trimmed by 5 bases and V by 6 bases; bases with no gene match: 5. The chain's CDR3 is CSVQGVGETQYF. CDR3 DNA sequence: TGCAGCGTACAGGGGGTGGGGGAGACCCAGTACTTC.

This clonotype came up a few times. The genes are TRBV20-1 and TRBJ2-7; TRBD2 matches 7 bases. Looked up from germline, CDR1 is DFQATT and CDR2 is SNEGSKA (reference sequence). This CDR3 is built from 14 residues. After removal of 6 bases from V and 1 base from J, the junction contained 9 bases not matched to a gene. The CDR3 here is CSARTSALSYEQYF. The CDR3 DNA is TGCAGTGCGCGTACTAGCGCCTTATCCTACGAGCAGTACTTC.

The J gene is TRBJ2-7, the V gene TRBV28, with 7 bases matching TRBD1. With 2 bases clipped from V and 4 bases from J, the junction kept 11 bases outside the gene matches. CDR1 is MDHEN, CDR2 SYDVKM, per germline. The CDR3 is 16 amino acids. The CDR3 region has the DNA TGTGCCAGCAGTTTAGGGCCGACAGGGAGCCGATACGAGCAGTACTTC. This codes for CASSLGPTGSRYEQYF.

In this sample, this clonotype turned up a few times. The chain uses TRBV6-1 and TRBJ2-5; no clear D gene. This CDR3 is built from 14 residues. The V and J ends lost 6 bases and 5 bases respectively, with 16 bases between them. Looked up from germline, CDR1 is MNHNS and CDR2 is SASEGT. CDR3 DNA: TGTGCCAGCAGCGAGGTGGGGTTTGGTGAGACCCAGTACTTC. Protein: CASSEVGFGETQYF.

With regard to this clonotype: Given a much more abundant clone one base away, this may be a read error. V and J are TRBV20-1 and TRBJ2-3; the D is unclear. The CDR3 has 13 amino acids. With 3 bases removed from V and 5 bases from J, the gap between germline ends came to 12 bases. The germline V gene encodes CDR1 DFQATT and CDR2 SNEGSKA (reference sequence). The CDR3 region has the DNA TGCAGTGCTAGTAGCACCTCTGGAGATACGCAGTATTTT. It codes for CSASSTSGDTQYF.

This clonotype appeared many times. The V and J genes are TRBV6-4 and TRBJ2-1; no reliable D call. CDR1 and CDR2 from the germline V gene are MRHNA and SNTAGT. This CDR3 has 13 amino acids. Trimming left V 7 bases short and J 5 bases short, with 12 bases between. The CDR3 nucleotides read TGTGCCAGCAAGGATAGCCTCCACAATGAGCAGTTCTTC. Translating gives CASKDSLHNEQFF.

This clonotype was observed a single time. The chain uses TRBV29-1 and TRBJ2-1; TRBD2 might be the D (5 bases). V was pared by 7 bases and J by 4 bases, with 17 bases between. This CDR3 region has 14 residues. The germline V gene encodes CDR1 SQVTM and CDR2 ANQGSEA. CDR3 coding DNA: TGCAGCGCCTCCGGGAATAGCGTTTACAATGAGCAGTTCTTC. The encoded protein is CSASGNSVYNEQFF.

This clonotype was picked up many times. This chain connects TRBV24-1 to TRBJ2-5; no firm D call. The germline V and J ends were trimmed by 11 bases and 4 bases, with 16 bases remaining between them. There are 13 residues in the CDR3. Per germline, CDR1 KGHDR and CDR2 SFDVKD. Here the CDR3 reads CASHDGRGETQYF. In nucleotides, the CDR3 is TGTGCCAGCCATGATGGCCGCGGAGAGACCCAGTACTTC.

The table lists this clonotype with a count of one. V usage is TRBV7-2 and J usage is TRBJ2-5; TRBD1 might be the D (5 bases). V was trimmed by 5 bases and J by 5 bases, leaving 15 bases between them. This CDR3 has 14 amino acids. Per the germline V gene, CDR1 is SGHTA and CDR2 is FQGNSA. In DNA form, the CDR3 reads TGTGCCAGCAGCGTCCCAGGGTTTAGGGAGACCCAGTACTTC. Translating gives CASSVPGFRETQYF.

The chain uses TRBV11-2 and TRBJ2-3; TRBD1 matches 7 bases. This CDR3 is built from 15 residues. Looked up from germline, CDR1 is SGHAT and CDR2 is FQNNGV. Germline trimming cut 5 bases from V and 6 bases from J; bases unmatched to any gene: 11. This CDR3 reads CASSVGQPNGDTQYF. The DNA for the CDR3 is TGTGCCAGCAGCGTGGGACAGCCGAATGGGGATACGCAGTATTTT.

This rearrangement joins TRBV4-2 to TRBJ2-1; D ambiguous. Germline values: CDR1 LGHNA, CDR2 YNFKEQ. The CDR3 runs to 15 residues. The V gene lost 0 bases and the J gene lost 8 bases, with 14 bases spanning the gap. The CDR3 loop reads CASSQDSTVGYEQFF. CDR3 coding DNA: TGTGCCAGCAGCCAAGATTCTACCGTCGGGTATGAGCAGTTCTTC.

This clonotype was picked up a small number of times. This chain links TRBV7-9 with TRBJ2-1, with D possibly being TRBD2 (6 bases). CDR1 and CDR2 from the germline V gene are SEHNR and FQNEAQ (reference sequence). V lost 5 bases, J lost 4 bases, and 15 bases lay in between. This CDR3 has 15 amino acids. The CDR3 DNA is TGTGCCAGCAGCCGGGGGACTGATATATACAATGAGCAGTTCTTC. Its protein product is CASSRGTDIYNEQFF.

This clonotype was observed a handful of times. This chain joins TRBV11-1 and TRBJ2-7; TRBD2 might be the D (6 bases). This CDR3 comprises 20 residues. CDR1 is SGHAT, CDR2 FQDESV, per germline (reference sequence). Trimming stripped 5 bases from V and 2 bases from J, with 31 bases between. CDR3 coding DNA: TGTGCCAGCAGCATATTGACGAGGCGGAGGGGAATCCACCCGACCTACGAGCAGTACTTC. Translating gives CASSILTRRRGIHPTYEQYF.

The genes are TRBV28 and TRBJ2-7; 11 bases agree with TRBD2. Germline V lookup: CDR1 MDHEN, CDR2 SYDVKM. The CDR3 is made up of 17 amino acids. V was pared by 1 base and J by 2 bases, with 7 bases of the junction left unmatched. This CDR3 reads CASSLFIGTSGTYEQYF. The CDR3 DNA is TGTGCCAGCAGTTTATTCATCGGGACTAGCGGTACCTACGAGCAGTACTTC.

V is TRBV25-1 and J is TRBJ2-1, with D unresolved. Trimming stripped 6 bases from V and 3 bases from J, with 12 bases between. The V gene's germline CDR1 is MGHDK and CDR2 SYGVNS. The CDR3 runs 14 residues. The CDR3 bases are TGTGCCAGCAGGAAGGAGTTTAGCTACAATGAGCAGTTCTTC. Translation: CASRKEFSYNEQFF.

The rearrangement joins TRBV6-1 to TRBJ2-5; a possible D gene is TRBD1 (7 bases). This CDR3 region has 15 residues. The germline V gene encodes CDR1 MNHNS and CDR2 SASEGT. V shed 5 bases and J shed 2 bases, with 15 bases lying between them. CDR3 sequence: CASSPRQGGQETQYF. The CDR3 DNA reads as TGTGCCAGCAGTCCAAGACAGGGAGGTCAAGAGACCCAGTACTTC.

This sequence joins TRBV20-1 and TRBJ2-7, with D possibly TRBD1 on 7 matching bases. Germline CDR1 reads DFQATT; CDR2 reads SNEGSKA (reference sequence). Trimming stripped 6 bases from V and 3 bases from J, with 18 bases between. The CDR3 is 14 residues long. In DNA form, the CDR3 reads TGCAGTGCCAGGGGGGCGGGATGGGGCTACGAGCAGTACTTC. It yields the protein CSARGAGWGYEQYF.

V is TRBV7-2 and J is TRBJ2-7; 8 bases align to TRBD2. The CDR3 consists of 17 residues. With V trimmed by 3 bases and J by 4 bases, 14 bases remained unmatched. Germline V gene sequence: CDR1 SGHTA, CDR2 FQGNSA. CDR3 amino acids: CASSFVTSGGGTYEQYF. DNA for the CDR3: TGTGCCAGCAGCTTTGTCACTAGCGGAGGAGGTACGTACGAGCAGTACTTC.

A word on this clonotype: The CDR3 does not close with the conserved phenylalanine or tryptophan, likely indicating a read error. The V gene is TRBV4-3, the J gene TRBJ2-5; 10 bases line up with TRBD2. The V gene's germline CDR1 is LGHNA and CDR2 YSLEER. The CDR3 spans 16 residues. With V trimmed by 1 base and J by 6 bases, 8 bases remained unmatched. As DNA, the CDR3 is TGCGCCAGCAGCCAAGTAAGGCTAGCGGGGGCGAAGACCCAGTACTAC. This sequence encodes CASSQVRLAGAKTQYY.

This clonotype was observed at least ten times. V is TRBV28 and J is TRBJ1-5; D remains ambiguous. CDR1 and CDR2 from the germline V gene are MDHEN and SYDVKM. Trimming shortened V by 8 bases and J by 7 bases, and 15 bases separated the two germline ends. The CDR3 has 13 amino acids. In DNA, the CDR3 is TGTGCCAGCCGAGGGCAGGTTGGGCAGCCCCAGCATTTT. This codes for CASRGQVGQPQHF.

The chain links TRBV12-3 or TRBV12-4 to TRBJ2-7; 7 nucleotides align to TRBD2. The trim removed 3 bases at V and 9 bases at J, leaving 8 bases unmatched. The CDR3 is 13 residues long. The CDR3 loop is CASSFGAGFGQYF. The CDR3 DNA reads TGTGCCAGCAGTTTTGGAGCGGGGTTTGGGCAGTACTTC.

The V call is TRBV20-1, the J call TRBJ1-5; D is undetermined. Germline CDR1 and CDR2: DFQATT and SNEGSKA (reference sequence). The CDR3 length is 16 residues. V lost 0 bases and J lost 1, with 13 bases in between. The DNA for the CDR3 is TGCAGTGCTAGAGACCCATGGGGTGAGAGCAATCAGCCCCAGCATTTT. Residues: CSARDPWGESNQPQHF.

V gene TRBV20-1 combines with J gene TRBJ2-1, with no clear D. Trimming removed 4 bases from V and 9 bases from J, with 7 bases in between. This CDR3 spans 10 amino acids. Germline CDR1 reads DFQATT; CDR2 reads SNEGSKA (reference sequence). The CDR3 nucleotides read TGCAGTGCTACATTAACTGAGCAGTTCTTC. It translates to CSATLTEQFF.

This clonotype was counted between two and nine times. V is TRBV7-6 and J is TRBJ2-7; TRBD1 aligns across 9 bases. The CDR3 runs 16 residues. V gave up 1 base and J gave up 3 bases; unmatched junction bases: 7. In germline, CDR1 is SGHVS, CDR2 FNYEAQ. CDR3 bases: TGTGCCAGCAGCTTAGGGAGGACAGGGGTAATCTACGAGCAGTACTTC. Its protein product is CASSLGRTGVIYEQYF.

This chain uses TRBV4-3 with TRBJ2-3; TRBD2 matches 11 bases. Germline trimming cut 4 bases from V and 1 base from J; bases unmatched to any gene: 10. The germline gives CDR1 LGHNA, CDR2 YSLEER. This CDR3 is built from 18 residues. For the CDR3, the DNA is TGCGCCAGCAGCCTTTTCTCCACTAGCGGGAGTGGCACAGATACGCAGTATTTT. This codes for CASSLFSTSGSGTDTQYF.

The J gene is TRBJ1-2, the V gene TRBV28; D perhaps matches TRBD1 (5 bases). The CDR3 spans 13 residues. From germline, CDR1 is MDHEN and CDR2 SYDVKM. V lost 7 bases and J 8 bases, leaving 17 bases between the germline ends. The CDR3 loop is CASTLAGGRGYTF. The CDR3 region has the DNA TGTGCCAGCACCTTGGCCGGGGGTCGGGGCTACACCTTC.

This clonotype was detected only a few times. This sequence joins TRBV9 and TRBJ2-7; possibly TRBD1 for D (5 bases). From germline, CDR1 is SGDLS and CDR2 YYNGEE. The V gene lost 1 base and the J gene lost 3 bases, with 14 bases spanning the gap. The CDR3 spans 15 residues. The CDR3 sequence is CASSVTGAEYYEQYF. The CDR3 nucleotides read TGTGCCAGCAGCGTAACTGGGGCCGAGTACTACGAGCAGTACTTC.

The chain combines TRBV12-3 or TRBV12-4 with TRBJ2-2; unclear D gene. This CDR3 has 16 residues. V was shortened by 7 bases and J by 5 bases, with 20 bases between the two germline ends. Here the CDR3 DNA reads TGTGCCAGCAAAACCGTATGGGAAATCAAAACCGGGGAGCTGTTTTTT. It specifies CASKTVWEIKTGELFF.

The CDR3 loop is CASGTSANNEQFF. CDR3 nucleotides: TGCGCCAGCGGCACTAGCGCGAACAATGAGCAGTTCTTC. The chain has TRBV5-1 and TRBJ2-1; 7 bases map to TRBD2. The CDR3 has 13 amino acids. V lost 7 bases to trimming and J lost 5 bases; unmatched junction nucleotides: 6. Looked up from germline, CDR1 is SGHRS and CDR2 is YFSETQ.